The 13 T cell receptor beta chains reported below all come from one sample, sequenced in a study of somatic mutations in cytotoxic T cells in rheumatoid arthritis. TCRdb's copy holds only in-frame clones and misses some; the assay was immunoSEQ multiplex PCR. Here the sample spans thousands of clones, approximately 75% being singletons. The sample was CD8+ T cells sorted from blood, taken at a follow-up visit. These receptors came from a woman in her 70s with rheumatoid arthritis.

This rearrangement joins TRBV9 to TRBJ1-2; the D gene is possibly TRBD1 (6 bases). The CDR3 sequence is 14 residues long. CDR1 SGDLS and CDR2 YYNGEE come from the germline V gene. V lost 0 bases and J 2 bases, leaving 8 bases between the germline ends. The CDR3 nucleotides read TGTGCCAGCAGCGTAGTCGGACAGAACTATGGCTACACCTTC. This gives the protein CASSVVGQNYGYTF.

The chain uses TRBV2 and TRBJ1-1; D ambiguous. CDR3 length: 11 residues. Trimming left V 6 bases short and J 1 base short, with 3 bases between. CDR1 and CDR2 (germline): SNHLY, FYNNEI. The CDR3: CASRGNTEAFF. The CDR3 DNA follows: TGTGCCAGCAGAGGGAACACTGAAGCTTTCTTT.

The genes are TRBV7-8 and TRBJ1-2; 7 bases line up with TRBD1. The CDR3 has 15 amino acids. Germline V CDR1 and CDR2: SGHVS, FQNEAQ. Unmatched junction bases numbered 9, after V lost 5 bases and J lost 3 bases. The CDR3 coding sequence is TGTGCCAGCAGCCAGGGGGATACTGGTGACTATGGCTACACCTTC. Translation gives CASSQGDTGDYGYTF.

The chain combines TRBV4-1 with TRBJ1-5; D unclear. This CDR3 has 13 amino acids. V was pared by 0 bases and J by 5 bases, with 5 bases between. Germline CDR1 and CDR2: MGHRA and YSYEKL. This chain's CDR3 is CASSQDVYQPQHF. CDR3 in DNA: TGCGCCAGCAGCCAAGATGTCTATCAGCCCCAGCATTTT.

This clone is labeled medium-sized (0.01 to 0.1%). The V call is TRBV5-1, the J call TRBJ1-1; no firm D call. Between the trimmed V and J ends, which lost 0 bases and 6 bases, there was a span of 3 bases. The CDR3 covers 11 residues. Germline CDR1 is SGHRS and CDR2 is YFSETQ. CDR3 amino acids: CASSLGAEAFF. CDR3 sequence (DNA): TGCGCCAGCAGCTTGGGGGCTGAAGCTTTCTTT.

The chain recombines TRBV2 with TRBJ1-5; no reliable D call. CDR1 SNHLY and CDR2 FYNNEI come from the germline V gene. The CDR3 is 15 residues long. Trimming cost V 6 bases and J 6 bases, with 18 bases left between them. In DNA, the CDR3 is TGTGCCAGCAGCGGAAGCGAGCGCTCGGGTCAGCCCCAGCATTTT. Amino acid sequence: CASSGSERSGQPQHF.

The V and J genes are TRBV11-3 and TRBJ2-1, with TRBD2 matching over 8 bases. Looked up from germline, CDR1 is SGHNT and CDR2 is YENEEA. This CDR3 is built from 16 residues. The ends lost 5 bases at V and 1 base at J; junction bases unmatched: 7. The CDR3 loop is CASSRTLAGSYNEQFF. The CDR3 DNA sequence: TGTGCCAGCAGCAGGACCCTAGCGGGTTCCTACAATGAGCAGTTCTTC.

This clone appeared a few times. This chain uses TRBV7-8 with TRBJ1-2, with D tentatively TRBD1 (5 bases). Germline-derived CDR1 and CDR2 are SGHVS and FQNEAQ. V was pared by 6 bases and J by 4 bases, with 15 bases between. This CDR3 region has 14 residues. The CDR3 nucleotides are TGTGCCAGCAGTTTAACAGGTCCTCTCTATGGCTACACCTTC. Its translation is CASSLTGPLYGYTF.

This clone was observed a handful of times. This chain connects TRBV27 to TRBJ2-7, with 9 bases aligning to TRBD2. Per the germline V gene, CDR1 is MNHEY and CDR2 is SMNVEV (reference sequence). The trim removed 5 bases at V and 4 bases at J, leaving 9 bases unmatched. The CDR3 is 15 residues long. The CDR3 region is CASSVTASGRYEQYF. The CDR3 DNA reads TGTGCCAGCAGTGTCACGGCCAGCGGGAGGTACGAGCAGTACTTC.

V gene TRBV6-5 combines with J gene TRBJ1-2, with 8 bases lining up with TRBD1. This CDR3 contains 14 residues. Germline CDR1 is MNHEY and CDR2 is SVGAGI. V was clipped by 0 bases and J by 8 bases; unmatched bases: 5. Here the CDR3 reads CASSYSGGQEGYTF. In DNA, the CDR3 is TGTGCCAGCAGTTACTCGGGGGGACAGGAGGGCTACACCTTC.

The chain joins TRBV13 to TRBJ1-2, with 8 bases identical to TRBD1. J was trimmed by 2 bases and V by 4 bases; bases with no gene match: 3. The germline CDR1 and CDR2 sequences are PRHDT and FYEKMQ (reference sequence). CDR3 length: 14 amino acids. The CDR3 reads CASSSGTGNYGYTF. CDR3 sequence (DNA): TGTGCCAGCAGCTCCGGGACAGGCAACTATGGCTACACCTTC.

V and J are TRBV6-5 and TRBJ2-7; D is unclear. There are 15 residues in the CDR3. The V gene lost 3 bases and the J gene lost 0 bases, with 12 bases spanning the gap. Germline assignment: CDR1 MNHEY and CDR2 SVGAGI. For the CDR3, the DNA is TGTGCCAGCAGTTATTCTGGCAGTAGCTCCTACGAGCAGTACTTC. Protein: CASSYSGSSSYEQYF.

This chain links TRBV11-2 with TRBJ2-3, with D possibly matching TRBD2 (5 bases). This CDR3 spans 14 amino acids. Germline lookup yields CDR1 SGHAT and CDR2 FQNNGV. V lost 4 bases, J lost 4 bases, and 12 bases lay in between. The CDR3 bases are TGTGCCAGCAGCTCGAGTAGCGTTTCAGATACGCAGTATTTT. Residues: CASSSSSVSDTQYF.